This T cell receptor (beta chain) comes out of a study of cytomegalovirus exposure and HLA in healthy donors. Worth noting for this clone: As yet, its antigen is unknown.

The PCR contained 60 Vbeta and 13 Jbeta primers. Produced via immunoSEQ multiplex PCR; TCRdb's table is partial and in-frame only. The table includes around 130,000 clones, about 86% detected once. The study, taken as a whole, reports: HLA-A and HLA-B allele assignments for most subjects were reportedly predicted accurately using TCR beta sequences. In vitro experiments confirmed that three CMV-associated chains were specific for CMV antigens. A prior analysis recorded that most TCR beta V segments were productive about 87% or about 30% of the time. When a later analysis compared HLA-associated TCR beta chains with equally common others, the HLA-associated chains turned out to be more clonally expanded and to have lower generation probabilities.

This clonotype was sampled from a woman aged 40 to 55 in good health and CMV-seronegative. The source material was PBMCs.

As DNA, the CDR3 is TGTGCCAGCAGCGTACCCACTAGCGGGAGTTTAGAGACCCAGTACTTC. It translates to CASSVPTSGSLETQYF. The rearrangement links TRBV9 to TRBJ2-5; TRBD2 agrees at 11 bases. Germline V gives CDR1 SGDLS, CDR2 YYNGEE. Germline trimming cut 1 base from V and 4 bases from J; bases unmatched to any gene: 6. The CDR3 is 16 amino acids.